The 2 T cell receptor beta chains reported below all come from one sample, sequenced in a study of CD8 T cells in ankylosing spondylitis. Study outcomes and limitations: What appeared characteristic of ankylosing spondylitis blood was a TCR beta motif of 7 or 8 highly homologous variants.

One entry per CDR3 protein results from TCRdb running MiXCR on the 5' RACE reads. The sample records some 130,000 distinct CDR3 sequences, approximately 17% being singletons. These receptors have no known antigen. Material for sequencing was blood, either unsorted or a sorted T cell fraction (not recorded which). Receptors originate from a male donor with ankylosing spondylitis.

This chain joins TRBV7-2 and TRBJ2-1, with D maybe TRBD2 (7 bases). Trimming took off 5 bases at V and 3 bases at J, with 20 bases between the two ends. This CDR3 is 17 amino acids long. Looked up from germline, CDR1 is SGHTA and CDR2 is FQGNSA. CDR3 loop: CASSDPNRGEGYNEQFF. CDR3 coding DNA: TGTGCCAGCAGCGACCCTAATAGGGGGGAGGGCTACAATGAGCAGTTCTTC.

This chain uses TRBV19 with TRBJ1-5; 10 positions match TRBD1. The germline V gene encodes CDR1 LNHDA and CDR2 SQIVND (reference sequence). Trimming at V came to 3 bases and at J to 3 bases, leaving 8 bases not matched to a gene. The CDR3 is 17 residues long. Here the CDR3 DNA reads TGTGCCAGTAGTATCCCGGGACAGGGGTTCCTCAATCAGCCCCAGCATTTT. It translates to CASSIPGQGFLNQPQHF.